This T cell receptor beta chain was found in a study of neurological immune-mediated disorders. 5'RACE generated cDNA with 10-nucleotide random UMIs. Over 180 million TCR-beta sequences, together covering 15-18 subjects, were produced by every individual sequencing run that was carried out. TCRdb re-analysed the 5' RACE reads in MiXCR, keeping a single row per CDR3 protein. The profile shows tens of thousands of distinct CDR3 sequences, 14% of them singletons. This clonotype was observed many times. V was pared by 5 bases and J by 1 base, with 1 base of the junction left unmatched. Germline V gene sequence: CDR1 LGHDT, CDR2 YNNKEL (reference sequence). This CDR3 comprises 14 residues.

This chain links TRBV3-1 with TRBJ1-1; 10 bases align to TRBD1. The TCR comes from a woman aged 50 to 60 in good health. The material sequenced was PBMCs. CDR3 coding DNA: TGTGCCAGCAGCGACAGGGGGCAGAACACTGAAGCTTTCTTT. Amino acid sequence: CASSDRGQNTEAFF.